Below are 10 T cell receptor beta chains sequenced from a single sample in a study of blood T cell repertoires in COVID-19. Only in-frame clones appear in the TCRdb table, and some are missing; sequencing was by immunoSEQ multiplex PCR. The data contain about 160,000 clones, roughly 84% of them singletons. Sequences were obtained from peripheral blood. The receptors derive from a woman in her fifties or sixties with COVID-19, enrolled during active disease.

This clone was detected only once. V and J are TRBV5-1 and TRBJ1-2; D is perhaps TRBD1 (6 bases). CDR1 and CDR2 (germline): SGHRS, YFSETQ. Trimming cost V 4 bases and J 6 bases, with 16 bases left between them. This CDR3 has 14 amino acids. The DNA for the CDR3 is TGCGCCAGCAGCCCCTCGAGGGGGGGCCATGGCTACACCTTC. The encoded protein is CASSPSRGGHGYTF.

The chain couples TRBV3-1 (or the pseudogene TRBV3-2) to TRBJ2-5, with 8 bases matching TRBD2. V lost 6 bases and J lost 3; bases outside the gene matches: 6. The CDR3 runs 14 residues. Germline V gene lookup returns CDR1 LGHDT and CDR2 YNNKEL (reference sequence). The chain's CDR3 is CASRGRAGEETQYF. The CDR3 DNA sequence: TGTGCCAGCAGGGGTAGAGCGGGGGAAGAGACCCAGTACTTC.

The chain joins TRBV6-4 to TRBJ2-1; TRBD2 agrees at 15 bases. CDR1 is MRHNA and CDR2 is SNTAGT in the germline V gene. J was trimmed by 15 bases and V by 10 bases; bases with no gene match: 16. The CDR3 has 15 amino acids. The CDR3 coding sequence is TGTGCCAACTCCCTGAGGACTAGCGGGGGGGCCCTACCGTTCTTC. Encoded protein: CANSLRTSGGALPFF.

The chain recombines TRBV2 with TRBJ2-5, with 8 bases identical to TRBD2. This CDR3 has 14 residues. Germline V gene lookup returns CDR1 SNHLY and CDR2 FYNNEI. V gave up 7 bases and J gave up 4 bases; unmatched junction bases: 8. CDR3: CASMNGGAAETQYF. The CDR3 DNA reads TGTGCCAGCATGAACGGGGGGGCAGCAGAGACCCAGTACTTC.

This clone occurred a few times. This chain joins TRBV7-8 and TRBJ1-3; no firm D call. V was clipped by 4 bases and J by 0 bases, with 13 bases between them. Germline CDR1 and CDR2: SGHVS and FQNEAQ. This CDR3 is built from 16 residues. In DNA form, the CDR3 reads TGTGCCAGCAGCTCCGAAGGACTCTTCTCTGGAAACACCATATATTTT. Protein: CASSSEGLFSGNTIYF.

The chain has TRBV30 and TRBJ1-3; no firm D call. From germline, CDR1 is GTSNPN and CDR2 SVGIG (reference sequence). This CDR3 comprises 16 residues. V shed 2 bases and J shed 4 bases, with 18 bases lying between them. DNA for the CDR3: TGTGCCTGGAGTACTTTAGCCGTCTTTTCGGGAAACACCATATATTTT. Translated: CAWSTLAVFSGNTIYF.

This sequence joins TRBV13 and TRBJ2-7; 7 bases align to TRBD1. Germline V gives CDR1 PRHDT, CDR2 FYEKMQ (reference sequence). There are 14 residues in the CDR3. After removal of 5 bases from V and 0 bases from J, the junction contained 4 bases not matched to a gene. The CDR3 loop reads CASSIQGDSYEQYF. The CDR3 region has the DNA TGTGCCAGCAGCATTCAGGGGGACTCCTACGAGCAGTACTTC.

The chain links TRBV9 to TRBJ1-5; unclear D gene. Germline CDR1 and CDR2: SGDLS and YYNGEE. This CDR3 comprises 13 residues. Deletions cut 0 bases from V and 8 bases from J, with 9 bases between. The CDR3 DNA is TGTGCCAGCAGCGTAGGTCGAGGTGAGCCCCAGCATTTT. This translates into CASSVGRGEPQHF.

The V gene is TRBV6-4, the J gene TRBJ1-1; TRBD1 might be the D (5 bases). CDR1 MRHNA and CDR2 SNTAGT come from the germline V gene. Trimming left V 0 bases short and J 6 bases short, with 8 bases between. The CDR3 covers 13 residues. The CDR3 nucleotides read TGTGCCAGCAGTGACTCTTGGGGCGCTGAAGCTTTCTTT. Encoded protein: CASSDSWGAEAFF.

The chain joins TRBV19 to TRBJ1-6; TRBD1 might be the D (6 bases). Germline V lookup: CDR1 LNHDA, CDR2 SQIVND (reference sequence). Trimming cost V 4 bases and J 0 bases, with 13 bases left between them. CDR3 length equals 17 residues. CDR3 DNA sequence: TGTGCCAGTAGTAAGGGACATTCCAGCTCCTATAATTCACCCCTCCACTTT. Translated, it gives CASSKGHSSSYNSPLHF.